This TCR beta chain was identified during a study of cytomegalovirus exposure and HLA in healthy donors. Notes on the study in general: Another analysis was done later, and it associated 15,000 to 20,000 TCR beta sequences with HLA alleles at 0.05 false discovery rate.

PCR employed 60 Vbeta and 13 Jbeta primers. Data came from immunoSEQ multiplex PCR; TCRdb stores just in-frame clones and leaves some out. The sample yields some 180,000 clones, 77% seen once. This clone has just a few counts. Its antigen is unknown. In germline, CDR1 is MNHEY, CDR2 SMNVEV (reference sequence). With V trimmed by 7 bases and J by 10 bases, 11 bases remained unmatched. CDR3 length: 14 residues. The receptor was isolated from a man between 18 and 35 years old in good health and CMV-seronegative. The chain is built from TRBV27 and TRBJ2-1; TRBD2 aligns across 9 bases. The sample consisted of PBMCs. The CDR3 nucleotides read TGTGCCAGCACAGACGGACTAGCGATCGGCGAGCAGTTCTTC. Its translation: CASTDGLAIGEQFF.